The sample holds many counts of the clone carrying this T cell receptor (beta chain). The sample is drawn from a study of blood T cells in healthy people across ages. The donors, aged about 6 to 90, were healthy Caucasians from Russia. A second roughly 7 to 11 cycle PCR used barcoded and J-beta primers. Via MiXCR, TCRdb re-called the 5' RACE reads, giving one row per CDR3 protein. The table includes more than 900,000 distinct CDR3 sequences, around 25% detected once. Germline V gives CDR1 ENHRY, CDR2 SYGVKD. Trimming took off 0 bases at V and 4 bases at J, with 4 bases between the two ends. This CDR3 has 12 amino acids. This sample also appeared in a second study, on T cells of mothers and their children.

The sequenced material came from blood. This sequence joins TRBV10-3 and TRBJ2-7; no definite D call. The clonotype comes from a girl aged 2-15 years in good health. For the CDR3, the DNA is TGTGCCATCAGTGAGTCGAGTTACGAGCAGTACTTC. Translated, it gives CAISESSYEQYF.